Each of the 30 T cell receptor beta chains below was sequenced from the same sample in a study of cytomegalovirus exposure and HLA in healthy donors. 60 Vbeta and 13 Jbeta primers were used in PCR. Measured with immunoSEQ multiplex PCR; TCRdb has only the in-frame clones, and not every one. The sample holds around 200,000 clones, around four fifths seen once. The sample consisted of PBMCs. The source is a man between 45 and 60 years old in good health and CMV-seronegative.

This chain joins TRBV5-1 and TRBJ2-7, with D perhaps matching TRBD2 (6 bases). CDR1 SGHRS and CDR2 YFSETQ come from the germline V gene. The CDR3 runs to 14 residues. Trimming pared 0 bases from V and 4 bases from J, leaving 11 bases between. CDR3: CASSLGRRGYEQYF. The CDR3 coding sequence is TGCGCCAGCAGCTTGGGTCGTCGGGGGTACGAGCAGTACTTC. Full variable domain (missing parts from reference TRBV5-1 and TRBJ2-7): KAGVTQTPRYLIKTRGQQVTLSCSPISGHRSVSWYQQTPGQGLQFLFEYFSETQRNKGNFPGRFSGRQFSNSRSEMNVSTLELGDSALYLCASSLGRRGYEQYFGPGTRLTVT.

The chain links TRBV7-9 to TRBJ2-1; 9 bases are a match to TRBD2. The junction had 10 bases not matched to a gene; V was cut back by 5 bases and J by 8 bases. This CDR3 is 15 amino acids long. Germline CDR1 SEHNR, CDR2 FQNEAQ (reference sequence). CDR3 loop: CASSETSGRPHEQFF. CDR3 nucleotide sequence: TGTGCCAGCAGCGAGACTAGCGGTCGCCCCCATGAGCAGTTCTTC.

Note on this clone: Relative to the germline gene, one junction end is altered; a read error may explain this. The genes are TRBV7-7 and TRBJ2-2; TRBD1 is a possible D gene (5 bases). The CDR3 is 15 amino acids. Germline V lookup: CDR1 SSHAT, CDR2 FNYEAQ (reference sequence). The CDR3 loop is CASSLGQVRTGELFF. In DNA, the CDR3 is TGTGCTAGCAGCTTGGGGCAGGTCCGCACCGGGGAGCTGTTTTTT.

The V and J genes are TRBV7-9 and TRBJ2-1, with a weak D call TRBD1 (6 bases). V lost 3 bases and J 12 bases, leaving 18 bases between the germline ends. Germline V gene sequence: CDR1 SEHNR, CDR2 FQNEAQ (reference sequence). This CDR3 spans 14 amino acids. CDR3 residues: CASSLWGQNEGQFF. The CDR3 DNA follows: TGTGCCAGCAGCTTGTGGGGACAAAATGAAGGGCAGTTCTTC.

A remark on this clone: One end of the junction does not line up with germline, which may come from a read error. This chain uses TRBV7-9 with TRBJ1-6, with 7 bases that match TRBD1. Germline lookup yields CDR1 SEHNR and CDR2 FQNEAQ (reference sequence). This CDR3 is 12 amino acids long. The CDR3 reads CSSTQGVSPLHF. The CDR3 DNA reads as TGTTCCAGCACCCAGGGGGTTTCACCCCTCCACTTT.

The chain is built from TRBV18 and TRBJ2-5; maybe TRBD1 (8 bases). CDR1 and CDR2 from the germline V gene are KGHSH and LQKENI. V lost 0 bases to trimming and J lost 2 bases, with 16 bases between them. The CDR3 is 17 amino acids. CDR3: CASSPPSGTGFQETQYF. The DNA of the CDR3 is TGTGCCAGCTCACCACCCAGCGGGACAGGTTTTCAAGAGACCCAGTACTTC. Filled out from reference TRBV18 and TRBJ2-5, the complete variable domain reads NAGVMQNPRHLVRRRGQEARLRCSPMKGHSHVYWYRQLPEEGLKFMVYLQKENIIDESGMPKERFSAEFPKEGPSILRIQQVVRGDSAAYFCASSPPSGTGFQETQYFGPGTRLLVL.

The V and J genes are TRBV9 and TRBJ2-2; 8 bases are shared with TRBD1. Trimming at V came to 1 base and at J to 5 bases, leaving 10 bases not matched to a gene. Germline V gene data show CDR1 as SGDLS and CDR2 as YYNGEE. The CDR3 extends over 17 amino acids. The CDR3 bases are TGTGCCAGCAGCGTAAATCTCGACAGGGGTAGGACCGGGGAGCTGTTTTTT. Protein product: CASSVNLDRGRTGELFF.

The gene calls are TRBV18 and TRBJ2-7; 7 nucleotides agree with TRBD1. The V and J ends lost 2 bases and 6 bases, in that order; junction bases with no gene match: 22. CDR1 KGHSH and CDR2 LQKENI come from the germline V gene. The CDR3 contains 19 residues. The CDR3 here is CASSPRLTSRDRFSGEQYF. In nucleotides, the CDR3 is TGTGCCAGCTCACCAAGATTAACATCCCGGGACAGATTTTCAGGCGAGCAGTACTTC.

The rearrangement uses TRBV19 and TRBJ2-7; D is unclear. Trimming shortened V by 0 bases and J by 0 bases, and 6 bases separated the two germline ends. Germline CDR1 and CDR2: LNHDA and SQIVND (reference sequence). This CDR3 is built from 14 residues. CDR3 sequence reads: CASSIDHTSYEQYF. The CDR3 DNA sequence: TGTGCCAGTAGTATAGATCACACCTCCTACGAGCAGTACTTC.

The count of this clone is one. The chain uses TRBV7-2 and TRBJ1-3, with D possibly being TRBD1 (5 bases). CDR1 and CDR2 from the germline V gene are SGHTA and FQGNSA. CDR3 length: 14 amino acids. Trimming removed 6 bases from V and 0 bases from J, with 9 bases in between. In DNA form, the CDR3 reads TGTGCCAGCAGGGTCAGGGCCTCTGGAAACACCATATATTTT. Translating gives CASRVRASGNTIYF.

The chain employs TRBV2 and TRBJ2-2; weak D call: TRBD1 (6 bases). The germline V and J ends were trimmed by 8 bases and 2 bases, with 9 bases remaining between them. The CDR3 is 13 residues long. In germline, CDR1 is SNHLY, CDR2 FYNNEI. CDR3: CASGQINTGELFF. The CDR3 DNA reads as TGTGCCAGCGGACAGATTAACACCGGGGAGCTGTTTTTT.

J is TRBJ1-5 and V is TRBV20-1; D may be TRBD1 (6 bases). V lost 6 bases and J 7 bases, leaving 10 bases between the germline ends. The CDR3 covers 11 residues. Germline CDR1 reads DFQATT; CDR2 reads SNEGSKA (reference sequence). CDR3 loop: CSAQTGQPQHF. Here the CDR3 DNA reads TGCAGTGCCCAGACAGGACAGCCCCAGCATTTT.

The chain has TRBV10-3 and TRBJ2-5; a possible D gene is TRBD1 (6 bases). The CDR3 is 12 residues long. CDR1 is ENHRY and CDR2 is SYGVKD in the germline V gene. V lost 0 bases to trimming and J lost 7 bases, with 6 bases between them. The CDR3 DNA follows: TGTGCCATCAGTGAGTCGGGGGCGACCCAGTACTTC. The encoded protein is CAISESGATQYF.

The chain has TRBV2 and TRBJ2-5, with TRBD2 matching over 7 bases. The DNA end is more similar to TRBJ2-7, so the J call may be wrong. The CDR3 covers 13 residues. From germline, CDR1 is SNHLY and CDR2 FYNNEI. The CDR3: CASSASGVYEQYF. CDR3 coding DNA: TGTGCCAGCAGTGCGAGCGGGGTCTACGAGCAGTACTTC.

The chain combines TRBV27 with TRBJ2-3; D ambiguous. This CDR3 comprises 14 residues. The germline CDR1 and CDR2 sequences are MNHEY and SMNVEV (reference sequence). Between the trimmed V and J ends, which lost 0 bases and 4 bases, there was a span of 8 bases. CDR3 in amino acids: CASSLSSLSDTQYF. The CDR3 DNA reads TGTGCCAGCAGTTTATCGTCTCTATCAGATACGCAGTATTTT.

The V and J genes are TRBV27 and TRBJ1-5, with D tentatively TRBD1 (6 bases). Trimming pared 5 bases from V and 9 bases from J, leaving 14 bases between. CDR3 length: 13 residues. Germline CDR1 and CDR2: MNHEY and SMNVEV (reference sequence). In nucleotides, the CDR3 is TGTGCCAGCAGTCTCCGGGAGGACAGGCCCCAGCATTTT. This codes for CASSLREDRPQHF.

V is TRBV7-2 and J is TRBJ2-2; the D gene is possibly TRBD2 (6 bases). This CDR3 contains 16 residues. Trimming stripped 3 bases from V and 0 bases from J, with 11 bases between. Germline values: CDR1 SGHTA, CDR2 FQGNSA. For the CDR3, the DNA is TGTGCCAGCAGCTTGGACTATCCACCGAACACCGGGGAGCTGTTTTTT. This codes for CASSLDYPPNTGELFF.

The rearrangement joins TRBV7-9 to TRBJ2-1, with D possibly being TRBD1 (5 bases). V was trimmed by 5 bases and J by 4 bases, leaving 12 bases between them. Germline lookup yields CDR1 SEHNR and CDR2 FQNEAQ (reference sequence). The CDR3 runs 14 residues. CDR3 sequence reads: CASSPYNRYNEQFF. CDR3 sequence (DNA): TGTGCCAGCAGCCCATATAACAGGTACAATGAGCAGTTCTTC.

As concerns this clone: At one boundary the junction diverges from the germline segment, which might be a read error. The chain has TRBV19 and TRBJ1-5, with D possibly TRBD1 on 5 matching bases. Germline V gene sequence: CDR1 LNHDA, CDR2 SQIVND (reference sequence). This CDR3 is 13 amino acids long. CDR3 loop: CASRSRQYQSQHF. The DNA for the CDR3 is TGTGCCAGTAGATCCCGACAGTATCAGTCCCAGCATTTT.

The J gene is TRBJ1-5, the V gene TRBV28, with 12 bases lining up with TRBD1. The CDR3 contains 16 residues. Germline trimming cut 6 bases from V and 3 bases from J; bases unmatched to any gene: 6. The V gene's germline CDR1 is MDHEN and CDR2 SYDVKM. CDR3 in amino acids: CASSPRDRGLNQPQHF. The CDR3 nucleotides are TGTGCCAGCAGCCCCAGGGACAGGGGGCTCAATCAGCCCCAGCATTTT.

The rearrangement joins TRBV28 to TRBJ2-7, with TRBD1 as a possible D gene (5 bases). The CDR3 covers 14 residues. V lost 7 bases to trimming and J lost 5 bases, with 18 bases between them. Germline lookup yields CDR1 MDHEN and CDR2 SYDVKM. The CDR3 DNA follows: TGTGCCAGCACCAGCCCGACAGTGAAACACGAGCAGTACTTC. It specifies CASTSPTVKHEQYF. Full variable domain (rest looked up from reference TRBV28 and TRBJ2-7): DVKVTQSSRYLVKRTGEKVFLECVQDMDHENMFWYRQDPGLGLRLIYFSYDVKMKEKGDIPEGYSVSREKKERFSLILESASTNQTSMYLCASTSPTVKHEQYFGPGTRLTVT.

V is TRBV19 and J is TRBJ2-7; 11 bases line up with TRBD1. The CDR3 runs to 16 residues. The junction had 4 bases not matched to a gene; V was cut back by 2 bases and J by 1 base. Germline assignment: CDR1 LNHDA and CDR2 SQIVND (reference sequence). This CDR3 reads CASSIYGQGASYEQYF. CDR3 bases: TGTGCCAGTAGTATATATGGACAGGGGGCATCCTACGAGCAGTACTTC.

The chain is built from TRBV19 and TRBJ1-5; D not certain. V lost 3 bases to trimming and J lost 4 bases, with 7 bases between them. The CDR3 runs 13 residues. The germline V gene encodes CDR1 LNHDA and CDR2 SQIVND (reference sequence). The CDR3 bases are TGTGCCAGTAGTATCCGTCGGAATCAGCCCCAGCATTTT. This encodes CASSIRRNQPQHF.

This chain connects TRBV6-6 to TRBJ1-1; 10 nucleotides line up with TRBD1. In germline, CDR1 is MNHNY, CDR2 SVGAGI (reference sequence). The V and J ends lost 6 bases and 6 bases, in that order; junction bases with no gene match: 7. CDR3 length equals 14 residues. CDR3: CASRLDRGLAEAFF. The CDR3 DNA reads TGTGCCAGCAGACTGGACAGGGGGTTAGCTGAAGCTTTCTTT.

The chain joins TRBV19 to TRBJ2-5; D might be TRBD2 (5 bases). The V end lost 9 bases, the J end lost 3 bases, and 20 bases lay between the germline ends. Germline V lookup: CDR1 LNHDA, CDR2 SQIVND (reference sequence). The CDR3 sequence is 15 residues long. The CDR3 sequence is CASNEGPGLKETQYF. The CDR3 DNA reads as TGTGCCAGCAACGAGGGCCCTGGGCTAAAAGAGACCCAGTACTTC.

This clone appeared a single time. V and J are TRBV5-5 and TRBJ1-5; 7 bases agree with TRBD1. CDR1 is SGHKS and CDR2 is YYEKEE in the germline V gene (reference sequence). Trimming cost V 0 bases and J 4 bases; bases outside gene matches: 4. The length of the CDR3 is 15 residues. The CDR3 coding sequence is TGTGCCAGCAGCTTGGGCAGGGGGATTAATCAGCCCCAGCATTTT. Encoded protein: CASSLGRGINQPQHF.

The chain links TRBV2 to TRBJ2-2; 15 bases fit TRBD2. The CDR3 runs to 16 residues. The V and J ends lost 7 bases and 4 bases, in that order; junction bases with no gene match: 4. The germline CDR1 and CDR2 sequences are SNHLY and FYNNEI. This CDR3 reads CASNPGLAGGTGELFF. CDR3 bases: TGTGCCAGCAATCCGGGACTAGCGGGAGGCACCGGGGAGCTGTTTTTT.

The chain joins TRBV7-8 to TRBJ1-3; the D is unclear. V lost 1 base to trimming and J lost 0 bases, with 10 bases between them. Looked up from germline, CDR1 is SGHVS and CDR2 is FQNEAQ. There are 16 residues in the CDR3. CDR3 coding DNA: TGTGCCAGCAGCTTAGTGCGCCCAATCTCTGGAAACACCATATATTTT. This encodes CASSLVRPISGNTIYF. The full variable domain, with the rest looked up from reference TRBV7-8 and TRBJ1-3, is GAGVSQSPRYKVAKRGQDVALRCDPISGHVSLFWYQQALGQGPEFLTYFQNEAQLDKSGLPSDRFFAERPEGSVSTLKIQRTQQEDSAVYLCASSLVRPISGNTIYFGEGSWLTVV.

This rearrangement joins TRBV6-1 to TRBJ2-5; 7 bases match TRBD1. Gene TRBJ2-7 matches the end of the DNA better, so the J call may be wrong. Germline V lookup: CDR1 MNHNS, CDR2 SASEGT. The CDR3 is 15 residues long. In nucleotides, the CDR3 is TGTGCCAGCGAGGGCCGGGACAGATCCCCCCTCGAGCAGTACTTC. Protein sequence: CASEGRDRSPLEQYF.

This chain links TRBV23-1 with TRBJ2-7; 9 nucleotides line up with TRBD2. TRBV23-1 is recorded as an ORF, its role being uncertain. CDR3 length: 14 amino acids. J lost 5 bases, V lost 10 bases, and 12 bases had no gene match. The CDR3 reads CATLRLADINEQYF. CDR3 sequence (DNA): TGCGCCACCCTCAGACTAGCGGACATTAACGAGCAGTACTTC.